This T cell receptor beta chain was observed in a study of T cells in localized non-small cell lung cancer. Study outcomes and limitations: Tumor trailed uninvolved adjacent lung in T cell clonality, which peaked there.

CDR1 is SQVTM and CDR2 is ANQGSEA in the germline V gene. The CDR3 has 13 amino acids. The V end lost 6 bases, the J end lost 1 base, and 12 bases lay between the germline ends. Points on this clone: Its antigen is not identified.

Clones were read by immunoSEQ multiplex PCR, and TCRdb kept only the in-frame ones, dropping some. The sample lists 90,000 to 95,000 clones; approximately 91% were seen once. This clonotype was sampled from a woman aged 40 to 75 with stage II squamous cell lung carcinoma. This specimen consisted of PBMCs, obtained before any cancer treatment. This chain joins TRBV29-1 and TRBJ1-1, with a possible D match to TRBD1 (5 bases). In DNA, the CDR3 is TGCAGCGTCCTAGACGGGGGGAACACTGAAGCTTTCTTT. It codes for CSVLDGGNTEAFF.